A selection of T cell receptor beta chains follows, all from one sample in a study of blood T cell repertoires in COVID-19. Sequenced by immunoSEQ multiplex PCR; TCRdb stores in-frame clones only, minus some. The profile covers fewer than 400,000 clones, with about 90% appearing a single time and 2.9% taken by the ten largest. Sequencing was done on a sample of peripheral blood. The receptors were gathered from a woman under 40 with COVID-19, enrolled during active disease. CDR3s include the opening cysteine and the closing phenylalanine or tryptophan. Each record gives: clone size, V gene, J gene, D gene, CDR3 DNA, CDR3 protein. The D gene is left open where the match is weak. For some rows the clone size is stated as once, few or many, or as a class when expanded; others skip it.

>NA|TRBV28|TRBJ1-2|TRBD1
TGTGCCAGCAGTACATTGGGGACAGCCTCCCTTAACTATGGCTACACCTTC
CASSTLGTASLNYGYTF
>NA|TRBV11-2|TRBJ1-4|NA
TGTGCCAGCACCCCAGGCTATGCCTCTAATGAAAAACTGTTTTTT
CASTPGYASNEKLFF
>NA|TRBV3-1/TRBV3-2|TRBJ2-7|TRBD2
TGTGCCAGCAGCCAAGGACTAGCGGGAGACGAGCAGTACTTC
CASSQGLAGDEQYF
>NA|TRBV25-1|TRBJ2-3|TRBD2
TGTGCCAGCAGTCGCCGACTAGCGGGAGACCTCACAGATACGCAGTATTTT
CASSRRLAGDLTDTQYF
>NA|TRBV11-3|TRBJ1-1|TRBD1
TGTGCCAGCAGCAGGACAGGGAACACTGAAGCTTTCTTT
CASSRTGNTEAFF
>NA|TRBV3-1/TRBV3-2|TRBJ1-1|NA
TGTGCCAGCAGCCAAGGTAGTGGGACAGAAGCTTTCTTT
CASSQGSGTEAFF
>NA|TRBV30|TRBJ1-2|NA
TGTGCCTGGAGCAACGGACTGGGTGGCTACACCTTC
CAWSNGLGGYTF
>once|TRBV5-1|TRBJ2-3|TRBD2
TGCGCCAGCAGCTTCGGCGGGAGGGGAGATACGCAGTATTTT
CASSFGGRGDTQYF
>NA|TRBV19|TRBJ2-2|TRBD1
TGTGCCACTCGGACAGGGGGATCTAACACCGGGGAGCTGTTTTTT
CATRTGGSNTGELFF
>NA|TRBV7-2|TRBJ1-5|NA
TGTGCCAGCAGCTTAAAACCCCCTGACGGCGAGGAGCCCCAGCATTTT
CASSLKPPDGEEPQHF
>once|TRBV27|TRBJ2-7|TRBD2
TGTGCCAGCGGGACTAAGATATACGAGCAGTACTTC
CASGTKIYEQYF
>once|TRBV29-1|TRBJ1-2|TRBD1
TGCAGCGTTGCTGACCAGGGGGGAAGTGGCTACACCTTC
CSVADQGGSGYTF
>NA|TRBV18|TRBJ1-2|TRBD1
TGTGCCAGCTCACGAGACAGGGTGGACTATGGCTACACCTTC
CASSRDRVDYGYTF
>NA|TRBV9|TRBJ2-3|NA
TGTGCCAGCAGCGTTGGTGGGGGGGCCGGGACAGATACGCAGTATTTT
CASSVGGGAGTDTQYF
>NA|TRBV6-1|TRBJ2-3|TRBD1
TGTGCCAGCAGTGGAGACAGGGCGCTCCCTAGCACAGATACGCAGTATTTT
CASSGDRALPSTDTQYF
>NA|TRBV28|TRBJ1-5|NA
TGTGCCAGCAGCTACGACAGGCTAAGGCCCCAGCATTTT
CASSYDRLRPQHF
>few|TRBV12-3/TRBV12-4|TRBJ1-2|NA
TGTGCCAGCAGTCCGGGTGGCTATGGCTACACCTTC
CASSPGGYGYTF
>once|TRBV19|TRBJ2-7|NA
TGTGCCAGTAGTGACCGGACAGCCTCCTACGAGCAGTACTTC
CASSDRTASYEQYF
>NA|TRBV3-1/TRBV3-2|TRBJ2-5|TRBD2
TGTGCCAGCAGCCAAACGAGGGAGGGGAAGACCCAGTACTTC
CASSQTREGKTQYF
>NA|TRBV11-2|TRBJ2-2|NA
TGTGCCAGCAGGACTAAAGAGGGTTTCGGCACCGGGGAGCTGTTTTTT
CASRTKEGFGTGELFF
>NA|TRBV11-3|TRBJ2-5|TRBD2
TGTGCCAGCAGCTTACTAGCGGGACCACAAGAGACCCAGTACTTC
CASSLLAGPQETQYF
>NA|TRBV29-1|TRBJ1-2|NA
TGCAGCGTTGAACGGGGGGCAGACTATGGCTACACCTTC
CSVERGADYGYTF
>NA|TRBV3-1/TRBV3-2|TRBJ1-5|TRBD1
TGTGCCAGCAGCCAAGAAACAGGGGTTCAGCCCCAGCATTTT
CASSQETGVQPQHF
>NA|TRBV5-4|TRBJ2-7|NA
TGTGCCAGCAGCTTGGCACGGGGGGCCTTCCCCGAGCAGTACTTC
CASSLARGAFPEQYF
>NA|TRBV20-1|TRBJ1-5|TRBD1
TGCAGTGCTAGTCAGGGGGCTAAAGGCAATCAGCCCCAGCATTTT
CSASQGAKGNQPQHF
>NA|TRBV5-1|TRBJ1-2|TRBD1
TGCGCCAGCAGCTTCTCGACAGGGGGTCATGGCTACACCTTC
CASSFSTGGHGYTF
>once|TRBV25-1|TRBJ2-3|NA
TGTGCCAGCAGTGAATTTTCGGGAGATAAAGATACGCAGTATTTT
CASSEFSGDKDTQYF
>few|TRBV2|TRBJ1-4|TRBD1
TGTGCCACCCGAGGACAGGGGAGTGAAAAACTGTTTTTT
CATRGQGSEKLFF
>NA|TRBV5-1|TRBJ1-2|NA
TGCGCCAGCAGCATCGCCGGACAGCGAGGCTACACCTTC
CASSIAGQRGYTF
>NA|TRBV5-6|TRBJ1-1|TRBD1
TGTGCCAGCAGCGGAGGACAGGGGCGGAACACTGAAGCTTTCTTT
CASSGGQGRNTEAFF
>NA|TRBV7-3|TRBJ2-7|TRBD2
TGTGCCAGCAGCTTACAAGCGGGAGGACTCTACGAGCAGTACTTC
CASSLQAGGLYEQYF
>NA|TRBV27|TRBJ1-2|NA
TGTGCCAGCACCTCGGAACAGGGCAATGGCTACACCTTC
CASTSEQGNGYTF
>NA|TRBV3-1/TRBV3-2|TRBJ1-1|NA
TGTGCCAGCAGCCAACTATTACGAGGGACAGAAGCTTTCTTT
CASSQLLRGTEAFF
>NA|TRBV10-1|TRBJ1-2|NA
TGCGCCAGCAGTAGAGTCAGGGGAGCCGGCTACACCTTC
CASSRVRGAGYTF
>NA|TRBV28|TRBJ1-6|TRBD1
TGTGCCAGCAGTTTATATCGGGACAGTAATTCACCCCTCCACTTT
CASSLYRDSNSPLHF
>NA|TRBV5-4|TRBJ1-2|TRBD1
TGTGCCAGCAGCTTGGTTACAGGGGGCGATGGCTACACCTTC
CASSLVTGGDGYTF
>NA|TRBV6-5|TRBJ1-1|NA
TGTGCCAGCAGTTACACCGCGTTTCCCCCGAACACTGAAGCTTTCTTT
CASSYTAFPPNTEAFF
>NA|TRBV3-1/TRBV3-2|TRBJ1-2|NA
TGTGCCAGCAGCCAAGAGTCGACGGGGGGCTATGGCTACACCTTC
CASSQESTGGYGYTF
>NA|TRBV11-2|TRBJ1-4|TRBD1
TGTGCCAGCAGCAGCTCCAGGGGGCGGTGGGAAAAACTGTTTTTT
CASSSSRGRWEKLFF
>NA|TRBV7-8|TRBJ2-7|TRBD1
TGTGCCAGCAGCCCCTTTTGGGACAGAGGCTCCTACGAGCAGTACTTC
CASSPFWDRGSYEQYF
>NA|TRBV2|TRBJ1-2|TRBD1
TGTGCCAGCAAAGGACAGGGAACCAACTATGGCTACACCTTC
CASKGQGTNYGYTF
>NA|TRBV19|TRBJ1-4|NA
TGTGCCAGTAGTAGGACGGGGGAGAGAGGAAAACTGTTTTTT
CASSRTGERGKLFF
>NA|TRBV7-9|TRBJ2-7|NA
TGTGCCAGCAGCTTAGAGGGACTCAGACAAACCTTC
CASSLEGLRQTF
>NA|TRBV24-1|TRBJ2-5|NA
TGTGCCACCAGTGGCGACTCCCAAGAGACCCAGTACTTC
CATSGDSQETQYF
>NA|TRBV3-1/TRBV3-2|TRBJ2-2|NA
TGTGCCAGCAGCCAAGGGGAGGCCGGGGAGCTGTTTTTT
CASSQGEAGELFF
>NA|TRBV13|TRBJ1-1|TRBD1
TGTGCCAGCAGCCCTCGACAGGGGAACACTGAAGCTTTCTTT
CASSPRQGNTEAFF
>NA|TRBV28|TRBJ2-1|TRBD1
TGTGCCAGCAGGGACAGGGTGACTCGTGAGCAGTTCTTC
CASRDRVTREQFF
>NA|TRBV28|TRBJ2-7|NA
TGTGCCAGCAGCCCTACGGCAGGGTTATCCTACGAGCAGTACTTC
CASSPTAGLSYEQYF
>NA|TRBV9|TRBJ2-1|TRBD1
TGTGCCAGCAGCCCCCGACAGGGCGTAAATGAGCAGTTCTTC
CASSPRQGVNEQFF
>once|TRBV18|TRBJ1-2|NA
TGTGCCAGCTCATCCGCAGGGGAAGCTAACTATGGCTACACCTTC
CASSSAGEANYGYTF
>few|TRBV10-2|TRBJ2-1|TRBD2
TGCGCCAGCAGTGTAGCTAGCGGGAGCAATGAGCAGTTCTTC
CASSVASGSNEQFF
>NA|TRBV5-6|TRBJ2-1|TRBD1
TGTGCCAGCAGCCGGGGACAGGGCTCCTACAATGAGCAGTTCTTC
CASSRGQGSYNEQFF
>NA|TRBV11-2|TRBJ2-3|TRBD2
TGTGCCAGCAACGAGCGGGGGAGCGGGACAGATACGCAGTATTTT
CASNERGSGTDTQYF